A selection of T cell receptor beta chains follows, all from one sample in a study of blood T cell repertoires in COVID-19. TCRdb's table, derived via immunoSEQ multiplex PCR, lists solely in-frame clones and lacks some. The repertoire includes about 150,000 clones, 65% to 85% of them detected once, and around 5.4% sits in the top ten. The sample consisted of PBMCs or T cells enriched from blood (not recorded which). These receptors originate from a woman in her forties or fifties who had been exposed to COVID-19. The CDR3 runs from the conserved cysteine through the conserved F or W. A D gene is named only where the DNA matches it firmly. The size field is filled for only some rows; it gives once, few, many or a size class.

size: .; D: TRBD1; J: TRBJ2-7; V: TRBV7-2; CDR3: CASSPRQGSYEQYF; DNA: TGTGCCAGCAGCCCAAGACAGGGCTCCTACGAGCAGTACTTC
size: .; D: .; J: TRBJ1-1; V: TRBV2; CDR3: CASSESSIEAFF; DNA: TGTGCCAGCAGTGAATCGAGCATAGAAGCTTTCTTT
size: few; D: .; J: TRBJ2-3; V: TRBV13; CDR3: CASSPRSTRGDTQYF; DNA: TGTGCCAGCAGCCCCCGGTCGACCCGGGGGGATACGCAGTATTTT
size: .; D: TRBD1; J: TRBJ2-5; V: TRBV7-9; CDR3: CASSFRQGSKETQYF; DNA: TGTGCCAGCAGCTTCCGACAGGGGTCGAAAGAGACCCAGTACTTC
size: .; D: TRBD1; J: TRBJ1-2; V: TRBV16; CDR3: CASSPGQGLGGYTF; DNA: TGTGCCAGCAGCCCTGGACAGGGATTGGGGGGCTACACCTTC
size: .; D: TRBD1; J: TRBJ2-7; V: TRBV2; CDR3: CASSGDSLEGDEQYF; DNA: TGTGCCAGCAGTGGGGACAGTTTGGAAGGTGACGAGCAGTACTTC
size: once; D: .; J: TRBJ2-5; V: TRBV5-4; CDR3: CASSLGGGQTETQYF; DNA: TGTGCCAGCAGCCTGGGCGGAGGACAGACGGAGACCCAGTACTTC
size: .; D: .; J: TRBJ2-1; V: TRBV19; CDR3: CASSIAPGRMYNEQFF; DNA: TGTGCCAGTAGTATAGCCCCAGGGAGGATGTACAATGAGCAGTTCTTC
size: .; D: TRBD1; J: TRBJ2-7; V: TRBV18; CDR3: CASSAQGTAVPMEQYF; DNA: TGTGCCAGCTCAGCACAAGGGACAGCGGTCCCTATGGAGCAGTACTTC
size: .; D: .; J: TRBJ2-7; V: TRBV6-2/TRBV6-3; CDR3: CASSPVEGLGEQYF; DNA: TGTGCCAGCAGCCCCGTCGAGGGTCTGGGCGAGCAGTACTTC
size: .; D: TRBD2; J: TRBJ2-1; V: TRBV19; CDR3: CASSIGTSGSSYNEQFF; DNA: TGTGCCAGTAGTATAGGGACTAGCGGAAGCTCCTACAATGAGCAGTTCTTC
size: .; D: .; J: TRBJ2-3; V: TRBV11-2; CDR3: CASSLAGLDTQYF; DNA: TGTGCCAGCAGCTTAGCAGGGTTGGATACGCAGTATTTT
size: once; D: .; J: TRBJ2-2; V: TRBV11-3; CDR3: CASSPLVSGDTGELFF; DNA: TGTGCCAGCAGCCCATTGGTTAGTGGTGACACCGGGGAGCTGTTTTTT
size: .; D: .; J: TRBJ1-1; V: TRBV19; CDR3: CASIMNAYTEAFF; DNA: TGTGCCAGTATCATGAATGCGTACACTGAAGCTTTCTTT
size: .; D: TRBD1; J: TRBJ2-7; V: TRBV9; CDR3: CASVRDRGCHEQYF; DNA: TGTGCCAGTGTCCGGGACAGGGGGTGCCACGAGCAGTACTTC
size: .; D: TRBD1; J: TRBJ2-7; V: TRBV7-9; CDR3: CASSRTGTGIYEQYF; DNA: TGTGCCAGCAGCCGTACCGGGACAGGGATCTACGAGCAGTACTTC
size: .; D: .; J: TRBJ1-1; V: TRBV4-3; CDR3: CASSQGSSRDTEAFF; DNA: TGCGCCAGCAGCCAAGGTAGCAGTCGGGACACTGAAGCTTTCTTT
size: .; D: .; J: TRBJ1-1; V: TRBV9; CDR3: CASSVEDTGPNTEAFF; DNA: TGTGCCAGCAGCGTAGAAGACACAGGGCCTAACACTGAAGCTTTCTTT
size: .; D: TRBD1; J: TRBJ2-3; V: TRBV6-5; CDR3: CASSYDRVTDTQYF; DNA: TGTGCCAGCAGTTATGACAGGGTAACAGATACGCAGTATTTT
size: .; D: .; J: TRBJ1-6; V: TRBV7-6; CDR3: CASSYGGDNSPLHF; DNA: TGTGCCAGCAGCTACGGGGGGGATAATTCACCCCTCCACTTT
size: .; D: .; J: TRBJ1-4; V: TRBV7-9; CDR3: CASSRLGGGIWEKLFF; DNA: TGTGCCAGCAGCAGACTCGGGGGAGGGATTTGGGAAAAACTGTTTTTT
size: .; D: .; J: TRBJ2-7; V: TRBV4-3; CDR3: CASSQDLAGAPYEQYF; DNA: TGCGCCAGCAGCCAAGACCTCGCGGGGGCCCCCTACGAGCAGTACTTC
size: .; D: .; J: TRBJ1-3; V: TRBV7-8; CDR3: CASSLVDTNSGNTIYF; DNA: TGTGCCAGCAGCTTAGTCGACACCAACTCTGGAAACACCATATATTTT
size: .; D: .; J: TRBJ2-7; V: TRBV4-1; CDR3: CASSQGRDSYYEQYF; DNA: TGCGCCAGCAGCCAAGGGCGGGACAGCTACTACGAGCAGTACTTC
size: .; D: .; J: TRBJ1-2; V: TRBV30; CDR3: CAWSAFVVGRDGYTF; DNA: TGTGCCTGGAGCGCCTTCGTTGTGGGGAGGGATGGCTACACCTTC
size: .; D: .; J: TRBJ1-1; V: TRBV5-1; CDR3: CASSPRGGTEAFF; DNA: TGCGCCAGCAGCCCTAGGGGTGGCACTGAAGCTTTCTTT
size: .; D: .; J: TRBJ2-1; V: TRBV30; CDR3: CAWSDQNEQFF; DNA: TGTGCCTGGAGTGACCAGAATGAGCAGTTCTTC
size: few; D: .; J: TRBJ1-5; V: TRBV12-5; CDR3: CASGLAGGNQPQHF; DNA: TGTGCTAGTGGTTTGGCAGGGGGCAATCAGCCCCAGCATTTT
size: once; D: TRBD1; J: TRBJ2-3; V: TRBV10-3; CDR3: CAIRRQGAFTDTQYF; DNA: TGTGCCATCAGACGACAGGGGGCTTTCACAGATACGCAGTATTTT
size: .; D: .; J: TRBJ1-3; V: TRBV10-3; CDR3: CAISEIADSSGNTIYF; DNA: TGTGCCATCAGTGAAATCGCTGACAGCTCTGGAAACACCATATATTTT
size: .; D: .; J: TRBJ1-2; V: TRBV7-2; CDR3: CASSLAGQGLDYGYTF; DNA: TGTGCCAGCAGCTTAGCCGGCCAGGGTTTGGACTATGGCTACACCTTC
size: .; D: TRBD2; J: TRBJ2-3; V: TRBV7-9; CDR3: CASSPGTTSTDTQYF; DNA: TGTGCCAGCAGCCCAGGGACTACGAGCACAGATACGCAGTATTTT
size: .; D: .; J: TRBJ1-1; V: TRBV18; CDR3: CASSPPVNTEAFF; DNA: TGTGCCAGCTCACCACCCGTGAACACTGAAGCTTTCTTT